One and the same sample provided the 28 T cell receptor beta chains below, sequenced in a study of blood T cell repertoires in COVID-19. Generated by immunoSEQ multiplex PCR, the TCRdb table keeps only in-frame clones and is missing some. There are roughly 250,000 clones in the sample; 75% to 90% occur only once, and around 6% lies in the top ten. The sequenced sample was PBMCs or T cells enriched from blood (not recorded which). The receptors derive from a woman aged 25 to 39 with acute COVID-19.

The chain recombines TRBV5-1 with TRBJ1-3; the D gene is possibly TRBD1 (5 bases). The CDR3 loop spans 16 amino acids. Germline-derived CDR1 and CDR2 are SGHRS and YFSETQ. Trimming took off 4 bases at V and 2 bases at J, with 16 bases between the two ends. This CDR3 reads CASSPGSTETGNTIYF. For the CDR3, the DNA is TGCGCCAGCAGCCCCGGATCGACAGAAACTGGAAACACCATATATTTT.

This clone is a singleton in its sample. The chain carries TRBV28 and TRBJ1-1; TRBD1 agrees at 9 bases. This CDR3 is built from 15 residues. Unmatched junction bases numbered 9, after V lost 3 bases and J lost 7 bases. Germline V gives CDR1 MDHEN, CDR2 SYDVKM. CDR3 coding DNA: TGTGCCAGCAGTTTCTCTGGACAGGGGTATGATGAAGCTTTCTTT. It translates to CASSFSGQGYDEAFF.

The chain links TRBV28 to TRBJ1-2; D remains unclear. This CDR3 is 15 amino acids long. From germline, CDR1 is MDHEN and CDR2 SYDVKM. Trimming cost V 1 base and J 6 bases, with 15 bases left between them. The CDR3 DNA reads TGTGCCAGCAGTTTATTCCACGGTCGTCGAGATGGCTACACCTTC. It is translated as CASSLFHGRRDGYTF.

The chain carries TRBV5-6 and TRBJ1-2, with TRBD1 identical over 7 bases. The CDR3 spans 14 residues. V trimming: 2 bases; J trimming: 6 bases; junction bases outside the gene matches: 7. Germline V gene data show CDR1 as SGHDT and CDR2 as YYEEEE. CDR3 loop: CASSLYRGRDGYTF. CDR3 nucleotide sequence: TGTGCCAGCAGCTTATACAGGGGACGGGATGGCTACACCTTC. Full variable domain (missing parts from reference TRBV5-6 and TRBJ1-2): DAGVTQSPTHLIKTRGQQVTLRCSPKSGHDTVSWYQQALGQGPQFIFQYYEEEERQRGNFPDRFSGHQFPNYSSELNVNALLLGDSALYLCASSLYRGRDGYTFGSGTRLTVV.

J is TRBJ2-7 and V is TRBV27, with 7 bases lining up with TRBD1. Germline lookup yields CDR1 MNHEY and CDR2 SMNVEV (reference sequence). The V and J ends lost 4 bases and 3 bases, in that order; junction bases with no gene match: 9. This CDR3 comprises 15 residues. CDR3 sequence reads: CASSSQQTGFYEQYF. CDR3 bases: TGTGCCAGCAGTTCGCAGCAGACAGGGTTCTACGAGCAGTACTTC.

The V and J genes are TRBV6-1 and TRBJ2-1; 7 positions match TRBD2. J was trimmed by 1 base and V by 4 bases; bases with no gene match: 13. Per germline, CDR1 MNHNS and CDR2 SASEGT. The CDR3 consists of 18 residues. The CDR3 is CASSGAGEGLVSYNEQFF. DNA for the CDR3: TGTGCCAGCAGTGGTGCGGGGGAGGGCCTAGTATCCTACAATGAGCAGTTCTTC.

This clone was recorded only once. DNA of the CDR3: TGTGCCAGCAGTTTTGAAGGAAGCGGGAGGAAGAGGAACGAGCAGTACTTC. Amino acids: CASSFEGSGRKRNEQYF. The chain carries TRBV28 and TRBJ2-7; 9 bases line up with TRBD2. Trimming cost V 3 bases and J 5 bases; bases outside gene matches: 14. Per germline, CDR1 MDHEN and CDR2 SYDVKM. The CDR3 has 17 amino acids.

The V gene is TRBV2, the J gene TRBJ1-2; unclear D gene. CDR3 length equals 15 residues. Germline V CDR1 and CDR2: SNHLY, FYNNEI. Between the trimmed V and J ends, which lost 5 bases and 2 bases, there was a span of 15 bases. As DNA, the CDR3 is TGTGCCAGCAGTCGGATCCGAGCAGGCAACTATGGCTACACCTTC. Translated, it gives CASSRIRAGNYGYTF.

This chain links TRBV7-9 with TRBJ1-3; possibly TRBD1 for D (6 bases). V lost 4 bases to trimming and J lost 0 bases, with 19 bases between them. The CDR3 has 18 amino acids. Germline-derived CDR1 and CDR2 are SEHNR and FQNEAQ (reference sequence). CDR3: CASSSAFGQPLSGNTIYF. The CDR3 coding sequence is TGTGCCAGCAGCTCAGCTTTCGGACAGCCTCTCTCTGGAAACACCATATATTTT.

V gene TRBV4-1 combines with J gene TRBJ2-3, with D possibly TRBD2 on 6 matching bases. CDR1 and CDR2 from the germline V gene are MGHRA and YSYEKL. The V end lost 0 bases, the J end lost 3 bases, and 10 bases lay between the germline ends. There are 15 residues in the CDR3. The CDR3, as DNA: TGCGCCAGCAGCCAAGAGTATCTAGCGACAGATACGCAGTATTTT. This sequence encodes CASSQEYLATDTQYF.

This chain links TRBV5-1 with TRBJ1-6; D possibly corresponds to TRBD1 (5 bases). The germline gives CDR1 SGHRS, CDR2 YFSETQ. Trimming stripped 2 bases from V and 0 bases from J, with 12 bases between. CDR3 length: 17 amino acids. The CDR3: CASSLDRGSSYNSPLHF. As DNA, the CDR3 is TGCGCCAGCAGCTTAGACCGGGGGAGCTCCTATAATTCACCCCTCCACTTT.

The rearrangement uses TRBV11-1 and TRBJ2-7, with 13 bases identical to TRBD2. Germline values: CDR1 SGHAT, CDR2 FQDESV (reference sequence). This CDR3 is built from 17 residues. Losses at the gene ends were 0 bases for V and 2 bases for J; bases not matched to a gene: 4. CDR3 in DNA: TGTGCCAGCAGCTTAGCCCGGACTAGCGGGAGACCCTACGAGCAGTACTTC. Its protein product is CASSLARTSGRPYEQYF.

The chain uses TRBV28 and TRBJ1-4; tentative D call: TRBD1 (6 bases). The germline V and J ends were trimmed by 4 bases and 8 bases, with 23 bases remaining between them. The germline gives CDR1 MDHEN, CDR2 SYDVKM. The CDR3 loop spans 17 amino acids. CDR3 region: CASSYGGGAGAGEKLFF. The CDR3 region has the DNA TGTGCCAGCAGTTATGGGGGGGGCGCAGGGGCTGGAGAAAAACTGTTTTTT.

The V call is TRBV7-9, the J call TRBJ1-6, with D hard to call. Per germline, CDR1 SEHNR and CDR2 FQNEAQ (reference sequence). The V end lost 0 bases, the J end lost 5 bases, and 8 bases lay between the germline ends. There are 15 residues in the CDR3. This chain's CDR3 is CASSLARLHNSPLHF. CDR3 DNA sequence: TGTGCCAGCAGCTTAGCAAGACTTCATAATTCACCCCTCCACTTT.

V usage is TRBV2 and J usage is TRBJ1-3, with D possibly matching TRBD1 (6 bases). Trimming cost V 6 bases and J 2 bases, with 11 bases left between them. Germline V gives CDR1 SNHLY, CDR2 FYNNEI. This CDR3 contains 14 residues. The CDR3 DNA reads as TGTGCCAGCAGGTCACAGGGCCCTGGAAACACCATATATTTT. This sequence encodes CASRSQGPGNTIYF.

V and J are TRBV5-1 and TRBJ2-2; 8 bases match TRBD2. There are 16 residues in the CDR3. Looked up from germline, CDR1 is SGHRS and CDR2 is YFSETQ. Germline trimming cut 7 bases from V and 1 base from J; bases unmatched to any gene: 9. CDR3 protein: CASLPPGGENTGELFF. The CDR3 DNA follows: TGCGCCAGCTTACCACCGGGGGGGGAGAACACCGGGGAGCTGTTTTTT.

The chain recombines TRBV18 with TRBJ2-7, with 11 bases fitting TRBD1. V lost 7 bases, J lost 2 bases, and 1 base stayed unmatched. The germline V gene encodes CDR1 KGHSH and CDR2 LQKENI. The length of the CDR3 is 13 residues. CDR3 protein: CASLGQGAYEQYF. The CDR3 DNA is TGTGCCAGCTTGGGACAGGGGGCCTACGAGCAGTACTTC.

The CDR3: CASSSWTDNTEAFF. In DNA, the CDR3 is TGTGCCAGCAGCTCTTGGACAGATAACACTGAAGCTTTCTTT. This chain links TRBV7-9 with TRBJ1-1; tentatively, D is TRBD1 (6 bases). CDR1 is SEHNR and CDR2 is FQNEAQ in the germline V gene (reference sequence). The V end lost 4 bases, the J end lost 2 bases, and 11 bases lay between the germline ends. The CDR3 length is 14 residues.

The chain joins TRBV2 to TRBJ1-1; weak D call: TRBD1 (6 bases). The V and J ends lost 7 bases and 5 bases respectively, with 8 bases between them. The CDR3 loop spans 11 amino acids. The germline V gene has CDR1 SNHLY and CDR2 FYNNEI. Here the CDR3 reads CASKGGTEAFF. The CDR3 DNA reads TGTGCCAGCAAAGGGGGAACTGAAGCTTTCTTT.

Here the CDR3 DNA reads TGTGCCAGCAGCTTAGGAGGGTATCAGCCCCAGCATTTT. Translated: CASSLGGYQPQHF. The gene calls are TRBV11-2 and TRBJ1-5; D call uncertain. Trimming removed 1 base at V and 5 bases at J, with 6 bases between. Germline V CDR1 and CDR2: SGHAT, FQNNGV. The CDR3 extends over 13 amino acids.

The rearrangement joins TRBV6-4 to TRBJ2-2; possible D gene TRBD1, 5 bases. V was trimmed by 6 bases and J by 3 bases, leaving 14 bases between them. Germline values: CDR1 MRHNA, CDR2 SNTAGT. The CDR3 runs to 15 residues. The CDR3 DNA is TGTGCCAGCAGCCCAGGGTCCCAATACACCGGGGAGCTGTTTTTT. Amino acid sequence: CASSPGSQYTGELFF.

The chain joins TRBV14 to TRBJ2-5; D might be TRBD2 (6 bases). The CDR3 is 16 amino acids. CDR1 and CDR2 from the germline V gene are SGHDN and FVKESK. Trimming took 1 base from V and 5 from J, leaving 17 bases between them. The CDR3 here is CASSQGNSGGRETQYF. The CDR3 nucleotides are TGTGCCAGCAGCCAAGGGAATAGCGGAGGGCGGGAGACCCAGTACTTC.

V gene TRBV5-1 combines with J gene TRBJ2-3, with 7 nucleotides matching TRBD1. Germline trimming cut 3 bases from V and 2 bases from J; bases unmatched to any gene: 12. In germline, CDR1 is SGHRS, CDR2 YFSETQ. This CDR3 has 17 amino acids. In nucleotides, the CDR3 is TGCGCCAGCAGCTATTCCCCCCCGGGACAGATCACAGATACGCAGTATTTT. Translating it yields CASSYSPPGQITDTQYF.

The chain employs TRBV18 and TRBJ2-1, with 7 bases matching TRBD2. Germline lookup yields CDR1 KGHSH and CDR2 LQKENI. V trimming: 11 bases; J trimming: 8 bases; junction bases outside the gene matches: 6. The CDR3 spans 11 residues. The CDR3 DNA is TGTGCCGGGAGGGGAAGCGATGAGCAGTTCTTC. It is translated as CAGRGSDEQFF.

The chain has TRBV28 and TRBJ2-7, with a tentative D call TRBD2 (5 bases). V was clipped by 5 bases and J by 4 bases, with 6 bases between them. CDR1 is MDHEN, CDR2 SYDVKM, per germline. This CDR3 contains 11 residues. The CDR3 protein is CASSREYEQYF. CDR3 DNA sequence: TGTGCCAGCAGTAGGGAGTACGAGCAGTACTTC.

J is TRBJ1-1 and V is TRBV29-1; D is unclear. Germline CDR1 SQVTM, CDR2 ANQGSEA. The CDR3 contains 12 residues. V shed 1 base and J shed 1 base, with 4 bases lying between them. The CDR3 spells CSVEGANTEAFF. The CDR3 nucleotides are TGCAGCGTTGAAGGGGCGAACACTGAAGCTTTCTTT.

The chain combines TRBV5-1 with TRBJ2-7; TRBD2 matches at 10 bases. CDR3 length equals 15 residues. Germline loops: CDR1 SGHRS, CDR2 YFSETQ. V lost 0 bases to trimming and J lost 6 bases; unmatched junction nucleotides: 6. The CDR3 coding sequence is TGCGCCAGCAGCTTGGATCTAGCGGGAGTAGGCGAGCAGTACTTC. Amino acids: CASSLDLAGVGEQYF.

The CDR3 reads CASNLAPYNEQFF. In DNA, the CDR3 is TGTGCCAGTAACCTTGCGCCTTACAATGAGCAGTTCTTC. The chain has TRBV19 and TRBJ2-1; D gene uncertain. The V and J ends lost 7 bases and 4 bases respectively, with 11 bases between them. The V gene's germline CDR1 is LNHDA and CDR2 SQIVND (reference sequence). The CDR3 runs to 13 residues.